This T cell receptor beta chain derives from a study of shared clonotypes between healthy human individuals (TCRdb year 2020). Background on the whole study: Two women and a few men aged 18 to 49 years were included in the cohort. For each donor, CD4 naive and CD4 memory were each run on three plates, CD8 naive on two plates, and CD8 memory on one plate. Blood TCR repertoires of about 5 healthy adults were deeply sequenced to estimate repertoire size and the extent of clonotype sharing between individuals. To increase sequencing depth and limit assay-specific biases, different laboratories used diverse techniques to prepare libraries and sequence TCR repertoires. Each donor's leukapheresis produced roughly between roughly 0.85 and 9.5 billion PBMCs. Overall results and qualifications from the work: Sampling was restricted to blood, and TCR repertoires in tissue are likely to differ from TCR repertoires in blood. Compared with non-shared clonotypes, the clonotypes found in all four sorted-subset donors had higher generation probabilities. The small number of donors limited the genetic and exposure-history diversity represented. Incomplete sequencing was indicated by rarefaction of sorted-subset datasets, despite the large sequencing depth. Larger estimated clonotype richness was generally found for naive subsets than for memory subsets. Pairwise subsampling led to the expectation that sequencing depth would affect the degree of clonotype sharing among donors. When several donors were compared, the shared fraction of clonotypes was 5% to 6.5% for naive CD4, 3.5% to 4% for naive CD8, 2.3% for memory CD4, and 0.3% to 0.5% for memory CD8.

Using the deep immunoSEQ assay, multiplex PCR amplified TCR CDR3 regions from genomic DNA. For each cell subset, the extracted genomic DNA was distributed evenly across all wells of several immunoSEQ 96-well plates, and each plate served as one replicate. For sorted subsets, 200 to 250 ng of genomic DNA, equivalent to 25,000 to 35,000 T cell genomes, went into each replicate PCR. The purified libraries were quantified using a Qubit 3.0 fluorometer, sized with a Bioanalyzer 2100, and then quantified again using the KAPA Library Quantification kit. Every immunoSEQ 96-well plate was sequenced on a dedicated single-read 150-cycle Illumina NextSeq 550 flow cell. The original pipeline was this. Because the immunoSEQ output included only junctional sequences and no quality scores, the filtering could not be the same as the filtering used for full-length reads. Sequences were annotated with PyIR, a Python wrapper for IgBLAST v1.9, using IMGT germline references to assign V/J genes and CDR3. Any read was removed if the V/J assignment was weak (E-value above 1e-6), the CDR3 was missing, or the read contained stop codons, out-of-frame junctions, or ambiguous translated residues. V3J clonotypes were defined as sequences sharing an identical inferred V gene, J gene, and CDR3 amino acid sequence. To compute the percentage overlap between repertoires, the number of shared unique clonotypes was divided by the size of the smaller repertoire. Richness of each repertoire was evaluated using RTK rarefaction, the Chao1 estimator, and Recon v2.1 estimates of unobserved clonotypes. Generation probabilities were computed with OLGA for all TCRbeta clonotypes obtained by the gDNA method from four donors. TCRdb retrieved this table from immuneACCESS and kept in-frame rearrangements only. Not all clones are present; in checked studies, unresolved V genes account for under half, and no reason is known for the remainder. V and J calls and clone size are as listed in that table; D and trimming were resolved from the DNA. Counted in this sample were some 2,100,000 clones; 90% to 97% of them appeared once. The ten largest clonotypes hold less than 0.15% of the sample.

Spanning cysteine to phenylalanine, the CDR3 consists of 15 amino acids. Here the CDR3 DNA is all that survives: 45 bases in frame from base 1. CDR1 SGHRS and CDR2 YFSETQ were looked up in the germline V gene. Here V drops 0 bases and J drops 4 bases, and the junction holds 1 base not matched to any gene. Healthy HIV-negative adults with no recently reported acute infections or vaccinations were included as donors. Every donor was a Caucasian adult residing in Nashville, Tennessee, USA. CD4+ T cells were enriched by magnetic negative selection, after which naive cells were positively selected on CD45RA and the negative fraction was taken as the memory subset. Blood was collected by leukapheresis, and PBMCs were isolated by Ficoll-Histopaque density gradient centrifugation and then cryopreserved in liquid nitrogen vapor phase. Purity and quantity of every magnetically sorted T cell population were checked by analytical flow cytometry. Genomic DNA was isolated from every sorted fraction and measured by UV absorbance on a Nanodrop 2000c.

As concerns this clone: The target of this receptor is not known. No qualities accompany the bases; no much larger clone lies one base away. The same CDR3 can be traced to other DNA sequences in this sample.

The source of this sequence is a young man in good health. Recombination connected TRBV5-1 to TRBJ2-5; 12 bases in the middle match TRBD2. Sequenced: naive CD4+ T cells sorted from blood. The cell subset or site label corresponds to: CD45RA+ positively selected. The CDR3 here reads CASSLVLAGGETQYF. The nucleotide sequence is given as TGCGCCAGCAGCTTGGTACTAGCGGGGGGAGAGACCCAGTACTTC.